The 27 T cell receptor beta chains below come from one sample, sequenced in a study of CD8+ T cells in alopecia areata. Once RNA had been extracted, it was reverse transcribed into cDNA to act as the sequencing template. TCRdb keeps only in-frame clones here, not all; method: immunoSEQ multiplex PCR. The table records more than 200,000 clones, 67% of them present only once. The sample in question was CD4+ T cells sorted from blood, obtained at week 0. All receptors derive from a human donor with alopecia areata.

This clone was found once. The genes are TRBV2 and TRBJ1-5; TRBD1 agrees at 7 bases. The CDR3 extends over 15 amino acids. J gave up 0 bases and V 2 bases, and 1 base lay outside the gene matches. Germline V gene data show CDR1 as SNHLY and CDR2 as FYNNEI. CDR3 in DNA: TGTGCCAGCAGTGAACAGGGGGTTAGCAATCAGCCCCAGCATTTT. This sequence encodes CASSEQGVSNQPQHF.

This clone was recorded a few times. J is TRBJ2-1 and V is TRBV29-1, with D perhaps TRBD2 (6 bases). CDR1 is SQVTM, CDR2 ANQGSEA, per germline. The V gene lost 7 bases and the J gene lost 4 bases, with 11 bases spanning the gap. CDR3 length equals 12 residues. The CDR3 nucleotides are TGCAGCGCGTCTAGCGCGTACAATGAGCAGTTCTTC. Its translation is CSASSAYNEQFF.

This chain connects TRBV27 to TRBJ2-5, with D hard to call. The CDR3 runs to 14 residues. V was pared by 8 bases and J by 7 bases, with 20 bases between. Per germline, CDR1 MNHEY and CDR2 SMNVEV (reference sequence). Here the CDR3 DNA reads TGTGCCAGCCCCCGGCGGCGGACCCCAGGGACCCAGTACTTC. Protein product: CASPRRRTPGTQYF.

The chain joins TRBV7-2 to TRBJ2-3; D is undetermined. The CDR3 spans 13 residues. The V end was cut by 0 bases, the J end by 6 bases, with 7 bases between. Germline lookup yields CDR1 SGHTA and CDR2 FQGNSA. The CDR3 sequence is CASSLAGRDTQYF. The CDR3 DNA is TGTGCCAGCAGCTTAGCGGGCAGGGATACGCAGTATTTT.

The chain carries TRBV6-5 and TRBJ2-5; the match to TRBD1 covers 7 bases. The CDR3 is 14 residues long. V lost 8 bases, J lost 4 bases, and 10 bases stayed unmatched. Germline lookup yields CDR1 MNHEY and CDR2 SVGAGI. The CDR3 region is CASRSLQGRETQYF. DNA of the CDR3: TGTGCCAGCCGATCGTTACAGGGGCGAGAGACCCAGTACTTC.

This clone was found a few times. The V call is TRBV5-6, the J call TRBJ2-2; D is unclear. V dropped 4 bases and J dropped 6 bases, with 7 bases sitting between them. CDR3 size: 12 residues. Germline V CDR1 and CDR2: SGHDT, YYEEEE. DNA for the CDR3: TGTGCCAGCAGCCTTGGAGCCGGGGAGCTGTTTTTT. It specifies CASSLGAGELFF. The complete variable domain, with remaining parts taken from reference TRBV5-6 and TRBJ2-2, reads DAGVTQSPTHLIKTRGQQVTLRCSPKSGHDTVSWYQQALGQGPQFIFQYYEEEERQRGNFPDRFSGHQFPNYSSELNVNALLLGDSALYLCASSLGAGELFFGEGSRLTVL.

The CDR3 spells CASSLAPREDEQYF. The CDR3 DNA sequence: TGTGCCAGCAGCTTAGCCCCCAGGGAGGACGAGCAGTACTTC. The chain carries TRBV11-3 and TRBJ2-7, with D perhaps matching TRBD2 (6 bases). Looked up from germline, CDR1 is SGHNT and CDR2 is YENEEA. Trimming stripped 1 base from V and 5 bases from J, with 12 bases between. This CDR3 is built from 14 residues.

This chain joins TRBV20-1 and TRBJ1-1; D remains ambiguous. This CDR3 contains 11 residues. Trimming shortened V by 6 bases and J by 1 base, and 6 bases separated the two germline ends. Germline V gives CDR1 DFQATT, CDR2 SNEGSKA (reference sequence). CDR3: CSAQRNTEAFF. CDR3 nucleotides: TGCAGTGCCCAACGGAACACTGAAGCTTTCTTT.

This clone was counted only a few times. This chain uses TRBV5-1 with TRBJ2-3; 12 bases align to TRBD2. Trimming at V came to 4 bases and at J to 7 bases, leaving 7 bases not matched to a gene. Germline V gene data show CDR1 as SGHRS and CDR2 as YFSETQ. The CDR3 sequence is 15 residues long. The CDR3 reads CASSPGLAGYNTQYF. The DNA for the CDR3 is TGCGCCAGCAGCCCAGGACTAGCGGGGTACAATACGCAGTATTTT.

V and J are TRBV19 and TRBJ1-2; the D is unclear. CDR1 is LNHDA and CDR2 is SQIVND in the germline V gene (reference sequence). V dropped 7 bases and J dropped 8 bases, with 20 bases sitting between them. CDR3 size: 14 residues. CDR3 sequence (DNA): TGTGCCAGTACCAATGCCCCCGGCGTGGGCGGCTACACCTTC. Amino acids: CASTNAPGVGGYTF.

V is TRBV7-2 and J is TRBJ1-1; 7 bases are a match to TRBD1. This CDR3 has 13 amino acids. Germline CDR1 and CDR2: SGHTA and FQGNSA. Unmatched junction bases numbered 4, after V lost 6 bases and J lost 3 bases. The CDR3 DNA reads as TGTGCCAGCAGGGACAGGACTGACACTGAAGCTTTCTTT. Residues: CASRDRTDTEAFF. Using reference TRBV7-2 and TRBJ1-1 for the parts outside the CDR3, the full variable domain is GAGVSQSPSNKVTEKGKDVELRCDPISGHTALYWYRQSLGQGLEFLIYFQGNSAPDKSGLPSDRFSAERTGGSVSTLTIQRTQQEDSAVYLCASRDRTDTEAFFGQGTRLTVV.

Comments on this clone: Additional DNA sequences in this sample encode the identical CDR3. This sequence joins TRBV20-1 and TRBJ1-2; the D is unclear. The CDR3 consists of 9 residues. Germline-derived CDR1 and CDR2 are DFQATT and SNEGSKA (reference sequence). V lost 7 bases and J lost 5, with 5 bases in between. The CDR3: CSGGYGYTF. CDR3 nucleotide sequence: TGCAGTGGCGGGTATGGCTACACCTTC.

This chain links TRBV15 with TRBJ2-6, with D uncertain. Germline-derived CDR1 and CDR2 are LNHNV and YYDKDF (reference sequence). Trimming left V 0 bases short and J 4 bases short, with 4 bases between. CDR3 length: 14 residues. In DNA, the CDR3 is TGTGCCACCAGCAGAGAATCCGGGGCCAACGTCCTGACTTTC. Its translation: CATSRESGANVLTF.

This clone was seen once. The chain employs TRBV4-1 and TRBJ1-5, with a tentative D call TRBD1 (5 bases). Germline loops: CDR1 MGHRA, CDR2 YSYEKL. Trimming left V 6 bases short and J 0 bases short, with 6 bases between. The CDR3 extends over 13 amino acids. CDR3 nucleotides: TGCGCCAGCAGAGGGGATAGCAATCAGCCCCAGCATTTT. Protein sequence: CASRGDSNQPQHF.

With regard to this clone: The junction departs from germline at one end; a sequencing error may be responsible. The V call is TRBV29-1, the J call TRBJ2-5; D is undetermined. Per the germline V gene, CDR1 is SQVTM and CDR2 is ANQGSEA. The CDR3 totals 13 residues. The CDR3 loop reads CSVEVATGETQYF. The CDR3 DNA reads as TGCAGCGTCGAAGTTGCGACTGGAGAGACCCAGTACTTC.

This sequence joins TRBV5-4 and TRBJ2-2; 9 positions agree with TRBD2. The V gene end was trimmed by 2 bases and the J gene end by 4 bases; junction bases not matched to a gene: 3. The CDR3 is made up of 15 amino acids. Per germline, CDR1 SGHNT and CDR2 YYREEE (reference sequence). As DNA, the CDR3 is TGTGCCAGCAGCTTCAGCGGGGGGAGCACCGGGGAGCTGTTTTTT. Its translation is CASSFSGGSTGELFF.

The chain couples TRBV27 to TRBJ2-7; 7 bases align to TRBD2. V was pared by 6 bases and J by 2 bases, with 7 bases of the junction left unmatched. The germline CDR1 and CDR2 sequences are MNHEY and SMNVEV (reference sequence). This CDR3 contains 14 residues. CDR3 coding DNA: TGTGCCAGCAGCCCTTGGGGAGGGACCTACGAGCAGTACTTC. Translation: CASSPWGGTYEQYF.

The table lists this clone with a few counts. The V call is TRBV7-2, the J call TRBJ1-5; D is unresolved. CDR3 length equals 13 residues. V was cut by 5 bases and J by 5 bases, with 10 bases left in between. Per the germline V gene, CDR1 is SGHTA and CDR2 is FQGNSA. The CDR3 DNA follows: TGTGCCAGCAGCCCATACACGGATCAGCCCCAGCATTTT. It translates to CASSPYTDQPQHF.

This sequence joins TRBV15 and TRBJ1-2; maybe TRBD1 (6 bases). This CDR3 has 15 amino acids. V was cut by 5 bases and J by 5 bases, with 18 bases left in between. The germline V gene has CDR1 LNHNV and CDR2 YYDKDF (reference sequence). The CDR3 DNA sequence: TGTGCCACCAGCGGGATACGGGGGGGCGGATATGGCTACACCTTC. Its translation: CATSGIRGGGYGYTF.

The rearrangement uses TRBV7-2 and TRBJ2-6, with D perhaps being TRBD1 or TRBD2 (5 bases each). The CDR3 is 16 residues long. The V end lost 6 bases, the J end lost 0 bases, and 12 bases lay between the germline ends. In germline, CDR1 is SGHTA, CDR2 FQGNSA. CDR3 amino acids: CASRGRGLSGANVLTF. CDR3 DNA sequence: TGTGCCAGCAGGGGCCGGGGCCTCTCTGGGGCCAACGTCCTGACTTTC.

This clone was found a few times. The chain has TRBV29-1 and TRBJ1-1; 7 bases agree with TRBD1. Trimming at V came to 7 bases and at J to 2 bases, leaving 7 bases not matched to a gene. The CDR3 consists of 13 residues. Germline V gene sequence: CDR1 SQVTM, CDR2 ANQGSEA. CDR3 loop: CSATRDRNTEAFF. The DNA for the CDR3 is TGCAGCGCCACGAGGGACAGAAACACTGAAGCTTTCTTT.

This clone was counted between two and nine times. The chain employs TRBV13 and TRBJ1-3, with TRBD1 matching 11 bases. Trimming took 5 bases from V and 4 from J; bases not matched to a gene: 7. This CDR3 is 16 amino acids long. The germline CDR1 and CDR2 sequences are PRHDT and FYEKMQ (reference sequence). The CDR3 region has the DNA TGTGCCAGCAGCAGGAGGACAGGGGGCGCCGGAAACACCATATATTTT. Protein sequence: CASSRRTGGAGNTIYF.

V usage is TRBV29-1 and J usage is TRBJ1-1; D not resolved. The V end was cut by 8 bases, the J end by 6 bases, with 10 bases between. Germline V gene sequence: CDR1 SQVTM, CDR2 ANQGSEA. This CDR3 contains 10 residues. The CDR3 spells CSFGPAEAFF. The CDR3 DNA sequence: TGCAGCTTCGGCCCGGCTGAAGCTTTCTTT.

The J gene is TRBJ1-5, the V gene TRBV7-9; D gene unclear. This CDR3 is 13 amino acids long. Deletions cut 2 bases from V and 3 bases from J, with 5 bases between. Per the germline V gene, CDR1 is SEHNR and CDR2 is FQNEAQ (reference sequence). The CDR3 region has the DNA TGTGCCAGCAGCTTACAGAACAATCAGCCCCAGCATTTT. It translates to CASSLQNNQPQHF. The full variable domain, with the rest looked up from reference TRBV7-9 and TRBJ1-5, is DTGVSQNPRHKITKRGQNVTFRCDPISEHNRLYWYRQTLGQGPEFLTYFQNEAQLEKSRLLSDRFSAERPKGSFSTLEIQRTEQGDSAMYLCASSLQNNQPQHFGDGTRLSIL.

As DNA, the CDR3 is TGTGCCAGCAGCTCGCGGTACAATGAGCAGTTCTTC. Translated, it gives CASSSRYNEQFF. The chain employs TRBV7-3 and TRBJ2-1; D is undetermined. The ends were cut back, 4 bases at V and 4 bases at J, with 5 bases in the middle. The CDR3 totals 12 residues. Per the germline V gene, CDR1 is SGHTA and CDR2 is FQGTGA.

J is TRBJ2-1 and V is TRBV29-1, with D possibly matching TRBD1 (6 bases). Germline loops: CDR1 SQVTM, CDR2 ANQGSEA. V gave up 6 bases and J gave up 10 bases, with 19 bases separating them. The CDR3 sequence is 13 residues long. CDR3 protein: CSVAGTSNSEQFF. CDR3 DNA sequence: TGCAGCGTGGCCGGGACATCCAACTCGGAGCAGTTCTTC.

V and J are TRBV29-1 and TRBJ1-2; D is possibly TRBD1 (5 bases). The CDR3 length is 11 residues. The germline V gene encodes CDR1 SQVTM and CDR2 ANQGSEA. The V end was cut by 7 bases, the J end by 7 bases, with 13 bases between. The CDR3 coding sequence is TGCAGCGAACGGGGGGTAGCTGGCTACACCTTC. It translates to CSERGVAGYTF.